These 4 T cell receptor beta chains were sequenced from one sample in a study of molecular identifiers for immune sequencing clone quantification. A single record per CDR3 protein comes from TCRdb applying MiXCR to the PCR reads. The table shows 40,000 to 45,000 distinct CDR3 sequences, with approximately 21% occurring only once. Specimen: naive CD8+ T cells from blood, with Jurkat cell RNA spiked in. The subset here: FACS-sorted CD8+CD4-CCR7+CD45RA+ naive T cells. These receptors were taken from a human donor in good health. Some libraries in this study had Jurkat cell RNA spiked in.

The table lists this clonotype with many counts. The chain recombines TRBV4-1 with TRBJ2-3; D is ambiguous. V lost 0 bases to trimming and J lost 5 bases, with 6 bases between them. Per the germline V gene, CDR1 is MGHRA and CDR2 is YSYEKL. The CDR3 contains 13 residues. CDR3 in DNA: TGCGCCAGCAGCCAAGAAGAAGGAGATACGCAGTATTTT. This sequence encodes CASSQEEGDTQYF.

This chain links TRBV6-5 with TRBJ2-7; TRBD2 is a possible D gene (6 bases). The length of the CDR3 is 13 residues. Between the trimmed V and J ends, which lost 5 bases and 3 bases, there was a span of 11 bases. Germline CDR1 MNHEY, CDR2 SVGAGI. For the CDR3, the DNA is TGTGCCAGCAGTGCGGGGCTAGACTACGAGCAGTACTTC. Amino acid sequence: CASSAGLDYEQYF.

This clonotype has a count of ten or more. The rearrangement joins TRBV28 to TRBJ2-7; the match to TRBD2 covers 12 bases. This CDR3 has 15 residues. V dropped 7 bases and J dropped 3; count of bases not matched to a gene: 7. Looked up from germline, CDR1 is MDHEN and CDR2 is SYDVKM. The CDR3 DNA sequence: TGTGCCAGCAAGGAGACGGGACTAGCGGGCTACGAGCAGTACTTC. Its translation is CASKETGLAGYEQYF.

This clonotype was observed at least ten times. This chain uses TRBV5-5 with TRBJ2-7; weak D call: TRBD1 (5 bases). The CDR3 runs to 14 residues. Germline loops: CDR1 SGHKS, CDR2 YYEKEE (reference sequence). V lost 0 bases and J lost 0, with 7 bases in between. The CDR3 nucleotides read TGTGCCAGCAGCTTGGCGCAGGGCTCCTACGAGCAGTACTTC. This translates into CASSLAQGSYEQYF.